The sequence of this T cell receptor beta chain was determined in a study of blood T cell repertoires in COVID-19. Study summary: Samples taken during acute and convalescent COVID-19 were collected in the United States, Italy and Spain. T cells, B-cell-depleted T cells, or PBMCs provided the cDNA or gDNA that served as material.

Produced via immunoSEQ multiplex PCR; TCRdb's table is partial and in-frame only. The sample lists about 120,000 clones; approximately 85% were seen once. In the case of this clone: Mismatch with germline at one junction end may stem from a read error.

The germline gives CDR1 SSHAT, CDR2 FNYEAQ (reference sequence). CDR3 length equals 15 residues. Sequencing was done on a sample of peripheral blood. The chain links TRBV7-7 to TRBJ2-3; perhaps TRBD2 as D (6 bases). The sequence derives from a human donor in a cohort sampled during active COVID-19. DNA for the CDR3: TGTGCTAGCAGCTTAGGCAATAGCGGCGGAGATACGCAGTATTTT. It translates to CASSLGNSGGDTQYF.